The present T cell receptor (beta chain) was sequenced within a study of CD8 T cells in ankylosing spondylitis. Overall study findings and caveats: Within ankylosing spondylitis blood, a TCR beta motif made up of eight or nine highly homologous variants appeared to be characteristic. Some motif variants were previously reported in reactive arthritis synovial fluid and blood.

By quantitative 5'-RACE with molecular barcodes, the TCR beta libraries were made. TCRdb redid the calling of the 5' RACE reads with MiXCR, one entry per CDR3 protein. The sample includes tens of thousands of distinct CDR3 sequences, 7.9% of them seen just once. Germline-derived CDR1 and CDR2 are MNHEY and SMNVEV (reference sequence). This CDR3 has 14 amino acids. The V end lost 3 bases, the J end lost 3 bases, and 12 bases lay between the germline ends. With respect to this clonotype: The antigen is unknown.

The chain recombines TRBV27 with TRBJ2-7; tentatively, D is TRBD1 or TRBD2 (5 bases each). The source material was blood. This receptor was identified in a male donor with ankylosing spondylitis or in good health (not recorded which). DNA for the CDR3: TGTGCCAGCAGTTTTATTGGGACCGGCTACGAGCAGTACTTC. This translates into CASSFIGTGYEQYF.